Each of the 29 T cell receptor beta chains below was sequenced from the same sample in a study of T cell repertoires in cytomegalovirus infection. MiXCR, run by TCRdb on the reads, gives a single entry per CDR3 protein. The sample includes 650,000 to 850,000 distinct CDR3 sequences, just under 30% of them seen just once. These receptors have no known antigen. Here the sequenced sample was cultured CD8+ T cells from PBMCs, taken from culture after CMV antigen stimulation. These receptors originate from a human donor in good health (CMV status not recorded). Some clones in this sample may be carry-over from other donors' samples.

This clonotype was found many times. V and J are TRBV7-6 and TRBJ2-5; 14 bases fit TRBD2. There are 17 residues in the CDR3. Per the germline V gene, CDR1 is SGHVS and CDR2 is FNYEAQ. Unmatched junction bases numbered 9, after V lost 2 bases and J lost 7 bases. The CDR3 protein is CASSLTQGTSGGRTQYF. The CDR3 coding sequence is TGTGCCAGCAGCTTAACCCAGGGGACTAGCGGGGGTCGGACCCAGTACTTC.

This clonotype was counted ten times or more. The rearrangement joins TRBV7-2 to TRBJ2-3, with TRBD2 matching over 8 bases. The J call may be incorrect, as the DNA end agrees better with TRBJ2-5. Germline loops: CDR1 SGHTA, CDR2 FQGNSA. CDR3 length equals 14 residues. This CDR3 reads CASSLRRGADTQYF. CDR3 bases: TGTGCCAGCAGCTTAAGGCGGGGGGCTGACACCCAGTACTTC.

The rearrangement links TRBV6-2 or TRBV6-3 to TRBJ2-5; D uncertain. Germline V gene sequence: CDR1 MNHEY, CDR2 SVGEGT. CDR3 length equals 15 residues. The V and J ends lost 5 bases and 5 bases respectively, with 18 bases between them. CDR3 in amino acids: CASSRYSSLEETQYF. DNA of the CDR3: TGTGCCAGCAGTCGCTATAGCAGCCTTGAGGAGACCCAGTACTTC.

This clonotype has at least ten counts. The CDR3 nucleotides are TGCGCCAGCAGCCAAGATACGGACAGTAATTATGGCTATGGCTACACCTTC. Translating gives CASSQDTDSNYGYGYTF. V and J are TRBV4-3 and TRBJ1-2; maybe TRBD1 (6 bases). CDR1 and CDR2 (germline): LGHNA, YSLEER. The CDR3 length is 17 residues. V was cut by 0 bases and J by 4 bases, with 18 bases left in between.

For this clonotype: Given the absence of the conserved phenylalanine or tryptophan at the CDR3 end, a read error is likely. V is TRBV27 and J is TRBJ2-1; TRBD1 aligns across 10 bases. The CDR3 runs 16 residues. Trimming at V came to 2 bases and at J to 5 bases, leaving 6 bases not matched to a gene. In germline, CDR1 is MNHEY, CDR2 SMNVEV (reference sequence). This CDR3 reads CASSLKGQGYHNEQFL. The CDR3 nucleotides read TGTGCCAGCAGTTTAAAGGGACAGGGGTACCACAATGAGCAGTTCTTA.

This clonotype was counted only a few times. The chain employs TRBV7-9 and TRBJ2-1; possible D gene TRBD1, 6 bases. Germline CDR1 reads SEHNR; CDR2 reads FQNEAQ (reference sequence). V was pared by 5 bases and J by 5 bases, with 16 bases between. The CDR3 has 15 amino acids. The CDR3 spells CASSRSGQGDNEQFF. The CDR3 DNA reads TGTGCCAGCAGCCGATCGGGACAAGGCGACAATGAGCAGTTCTTC. Full variable domain (outside the CDR3, taken from reference TRBV7-9 and TRBJ2-1): DTGVSQNPRHKITKRGQNVTFRCDPISEHNRLYWYRQTLGQGPEFLTYFQNEAQLEKSRLLSDRFSAERPKGSFSTLEIQRTEQGDSAMYLCASSRSGQGDNEQFFGPGTRLTVL.

V and J are TRBV4-2 and TRBJ1-1; D not resolved. The germline V and J ends were trimmed by 1 base and 0 bases, with 12 bases remaining between them. This CDR3 contains 16 residues. Germline V CDR1 and CDR2: LGHNA, YNFKEQ. For the CDR3, the DNA is TGTGCCAGCAGCCAAGGAGGCCCTGGGGTGAACACTGAAGCTTTCTTT. Its protein product is CASSQGGPGVNTEAFF.

With regard to this clonotype: The junction shows a germline mismatch at one end, possibly a read error. The rearrangement links TRBV7-7 to TRBJ2-5; D is perhaps TRBD2 (5 bases). Germline V gene lookup returns CDR1 SSHAT and CDR2 FNYEAQ (reference sequence). CDR3 length: 14 residues. Written as DNA, the CDR3 is TGTGCTAGCAGCTCCCGGGGAGACCAAGAGACCCAGTACTTC. This codes for CASSSRGDQETQYF.

This clonotype was recorded a few times. The gene calls are TRBV7-2 and TRBJ1-4; D perhaps matches TRBD1 (5 bases). Trimming cost V 3 bases and J 4 bases, with 12 bases left between them. Per the germline V gene, CDR1 is SGHTA and CDR2 is FQGNSA. CDR3 length: 15 residues. The chain's CDR3 is CASSLIRGNNEKLFF. Here the CDR3 DNA reads TGTGCCAGCAGCTTGATCCGGGGGAATAATGAAAAACTGTTTTTT.

This chain links TRBV28 with TRBJ2-5, with 13 positions matching TRBD2. After removal of 3 bases from V and 5 bases from J, the junction contained 9 bases not matched to a gene. Germline V CDR1 and CDR2: MDHEN, SYDVKM. This CDR3 contains 17 residues. The DNA of the CDR3 is TGTGCCAGCAGTTTCTTGGGACTAGCGGGGTTGGGGGAGACCCAGTACTTC. Translated, it gives CASSFLGLAGLGETQYF.

This clonotype was counted a few times. V and J are TRBV29-1 and TRBJ2-1, with D unresolved. Trimming removed 7 bases from V and 6 bases from J, with 10 bases in between. This CDR3 has 11 residues. From germline, CDR1 is SQVTM and CDR2 ANQGSEA. The CDR3 is CSARGVNEQFF. In DNA, the CDR3 is TGCAGCGCCCGAGGCGTCAATGAGCAGTTCTTC.

This clonotype showed up just a few times. The chain couples TRBV7-9 to TRBJ1-1; D might be TRBD1 (6 bases). This CDR3 is built from 17 residues. Trimming left V 4 bases short and J 0 bases short, with 18 bases between. The germline gives CDR1 SEHNR, CDR2 FQNEAQ (reference sequence). CDR3: CASSSPWTANLNTEAFF. DNA for the CDR3: TGTGCCAGCAGCTCCCCCTGGACAGCGAACTTGAACACTGAAGCTTTCTTT. Full variable domain (outside the CDR3, taken from reference TRBV7-9 and TRBJ1-1): DTGVSQNPRHKITKRGQNVTFRCDPISEHNRLYWYRQTLGQGPEFLTYFQNEAQLEKSRLLSDRFSAERPKGSFSTLEIQRTEQGDSAMYLCASSSPWTANLNTEAFFGQGTRLTVV.

This clonotype was found many times. The chain carries TRBV7-6 and TRBJ1-1, with unresolved D. Germline V gives CDR1 SGHVS, CDR2 FNYEAQ. This CDR3 region has 14 residues. The V end was cut by 1 base, the J end by 1 base, with 7 bases between. This CDR3 reads CASSLGGGNTEAFF. CDR3 coding DNA: TGTGCCAGCAGCTTAGGGGGAGGGAACACTGAAGCTTTCTTT.

The gene calls are TRBV7-8 and TRBJ2-7, with 12 bases aligning to TRBD1. V shed 2 bases and J 7 bases; nucleotides not matched to a gene: 12. This CDR3 comprises 17 residues. Germline CDR1 reads SGHVS; CDR2 reads FQNEAQ. CDR3 DNA: TGTGCCAGCAGCTTACTAACGTGGGACAGGGGGCCTCGAGAGCAGTACTTC. Protein product: CASSLLTWDRGPREQYF.

This clonotype was observed once. This chain uses TRBV27 with TRBJ2-3; TRBD1 agrees at 9 bases. Germline assignment: CDR1 MNHEY and CDR2 SMNVEV (reference sequence). CDR3 length: 16 amino acids. Germline trimming cut 4 bases from V and 4 bases from J; bases unmatched to any gene: 9. CDR3 amino acids: CASSSLQGAGPDTQYF. The CDR3 DNA sequence: TGTGCCAGCAGTTCCCTACAGGGGGCTGGGCCAGATACGCAGTATTTT.

This chain connects TRBV4-1 to TRBJ1-2; D is possibly TRBD1 (6 bases). The CDR3 covers 16 residues. Looked up from germline, CDR1 is MGHRA and CDR2 is YSYEKL. Trimming pared 4 bases from V and 2 bases from J, leaving 17 bases between. In DNA, the CDR3 is TGCGCCAGCAGCCTCCTGCTTACCGACAGGAACTATGGCTACACCTTC. Translating it yields CASSLLLTDRNYGYTF.

The sample holds a few counts of this clonotype. This rearrangement joins TRBV7-9 to TRBJ2-1; D not certain. The V end was cut by 2 bases, the J end by 0 bases, with 14 bases between. Germline-derived CDR1 and CDR2 are SEHNR and FQNEAQ (reference sequence). This CDR3 comprises 17 residues. CDR3 in amino acids: CASSLPALGYSYNEQFF. CDR3 sequence (DNA): TGTGCCAGCAGCTTACCTGCTCTAGGGTACTCCTACAATGAGCAGTTCTTC.

This clonotype occurred once. The chain joins TRBV7-9 to TRBJ1-2; 8 bases map to TRBD1. Germline CDR1 SEHNR, CDR2 FQNEAQ (reference sequence). The CDR3 totals 13 residues. Trimming took 6 bases from V and 6 from J; bases not matched to a gene: 6. CDR3 loop: CASSVDRGDGYTF. DNA of the CDR3: TGTGCCAGCAGTGTAGACAGGGGCGATGGCTACACCTTC. Full variable domain (missing parts from reference TRBV7-9 and TRBJ1-2): DTGVSQNPRHKITKRGQNVTFRCDPISEHNRLYWYRQTLGQGPEFLTYFQNEAQLEKSRLLSDRFSAERPKGSFSTLEIQRTEQGDSAMYLCASSVDRGDGYTFGSGTRLTVV.

This clonotype was seen only a few times. The chain couples TRBV19 to TRBJ2-3; 12 bases map to TRBD1. Germline lookup yields CDR1 LNHDA and CDR2 SQIVND (reference sequence). The length of the CDR3 is 15 residues. Germline trimming cut 7 bases from V and 4 bases from J; bases unmatched to any gene: 6. CDR3 DNA sequence: TGTGCCAGTATCTCCGGGACAGGGGGCCCAGATACGCAGTATTTT. Protein: CASISGTGGPDTQYF.

In its sample, this clonotype was seen a few times. The CDR3 sequence: CASGLYVENTGELFF. As DNA, the CDR3 is TGTGCTAGTGGTTTGTACGTGGAGAACACCGGGGAGCTGTTTTTT. V usage is TRBV12-5 and J usage is TRBJ2-2; D is uncertain. From germline, CDR1 is LGHNT and CDR2 FRNRAP. Trimming stripped 2 bases from V and 1 base from J, with 8 bases between. The CDR3 runs to 15 residues.

This rearrangement joins TRBV11-2 to TRBJ1-3, with unresolved D. CDR1 and CDR2 from the germline V gene are SGHAT and FQNNGV. This CDR3 spans 15 amino acids. The V gene lost 2 bases and the J gene lost 0 bases, with 8 bases spanning the gap. CDR3 loop: CASSLYQTSGNTIYF. The CDR3 nucleotides read TGTGCCAGCAGCTTATACCAGACCTCTGGAAACACCATATATTTT.

This clonotype was picked up a small number of times. The chain is built from TRBV19 and TRBJ1-1; D ambiguous. The CDR3 is 12 residues long. Germline V gene data show CDR1 as LNHDA and CDR2 as SQIVND (reference sequence). The ends were cut back, 7 bases at V and 3 bases at J, with 9 bases in the middle. The CDR3 reads CASIGEDTEAFF. The CDR3 nucleotides are TGTGCCAGTATCGGGGAAGACACTGAAGCTTTCTTT.

This clonotype was detected a few times. This rearrangement joins TRBV5-6 to TRBJ2-5; weak D call: TRBD1 (5 bases). Trimming cost V 4 bases and J 4 bases, with 14 bases left between them. Germline assignment: CDR1 SGHDT and CDR2 YYEEEE. CDR3 size: 14 residues. The CDR3 protein is CASSPQVGRETQYF. In DNA form, the CDR3 reads TGTGCCAGCAGCCCCCAGGTGGGGCGAGAGACCCAGTACTTC.

This clonotype was picked up a small number of times. The V gene is TRBV4-1, the J gene TRBJ1-6; D not certain. Deletions cut 6 bases from V and 9 bases from J, with 18 bases between. The CDR3 is 15 residues long. Germline V gives CDR1 MGHRA, CDR2 YSYEKL. The CDR3 DNA follows: TGCGCCAGCAGTCCCGGTGACACTCACAGTTCACCCCTCCACTTT. This translates into CASSPGDTHSSPLHF.

This clonotype was observed a handful of times. J is TRBJ1-1 and V is TRBV7-4, with D possibly TRBD1 on 5 matching bases. There are 15 residues in the CDR3. Germline-derived CDR1 and CDR2 are SGHVT and SQSDAQ. V was cut by 5 bases and J by 1 base, with 14 bases left in between. CDR3 in amino acids: CASSPQGLRNTEAFF. The CDR3 DNA reads TGTGCCAGCAGCCCCCAGGGTCTGAGGAACACTGAAGCTTTCTTT.

With respect to this clonotype: A much bigger clone sits one base away, suggesting this may be a read error. The chain combines TRBV4-3 with TRBJ2-3; D not resolved. Germline CDR1 and CDR2: LGHNA and YSLEER. CDR3 length: 17 amino acids. V gave up 0 bases and J gave up 3 bases, with 16 bases separating them. This CDR3 reads CASSQDRFIPPTDTQYF. CDR3 sequence (DNA): TGCGCCAGCAGCCAAGATCGGTTCATCCCGCCGACAGATACGCAGTATTTT.

Of note for this clonotype: Germline is not matched at one junction end, which may reflect a read error. The chain has TRBV7-8 and TRBJ2-1; unclear D gene. The CDR3 runs 15 residues. Germline V CDR1 and CDR2: SGHVS, FQNEAQ. In DNA form, the CDR3 reads TGTGCCGGCAGCCCGACGTCGGGCTCCTACAATGAGCAGTTCTTC. It is translated as CAGSPTSGSYNEQFF.

This clonotype was picked up many times. The J gene is TRBJ1-2, the V gene TRBV7-2; D possibly corresponds to TRBD1 (6 bases). The V end was cut by 6 bases, the J end by 5 bases, with 16 bases between. Looked up from germline, CDR1 is SGHTA and CDR2 is FQGNSA. There are 14 residues in the CDR3. Here the CDR3 DNA reads TGTGCCAGCAGTCACTCGACAGGCCCTTATGGCTACACCTTC. Protein: CASSHSTGPYGYTF.

Here the CDR3 DNA reads TGTGCCAGCGACAAGACAGAAGCTGTCACCGGGGAGCTGTTTTTT. This sequence encodes CASDKTEAVTGELFF. The chain couples TRBV6-2 or TRBV6-3 to TRBJ2-2, with D possibly matching TRBD1 (5 bases). V shed 8 bases and J shed 4 bases, with 17 bases lying between them. Germline V gene sequence: CDR1 MNHEY, CDR2 SVGEGT. The CDR3 length is 15 residues.